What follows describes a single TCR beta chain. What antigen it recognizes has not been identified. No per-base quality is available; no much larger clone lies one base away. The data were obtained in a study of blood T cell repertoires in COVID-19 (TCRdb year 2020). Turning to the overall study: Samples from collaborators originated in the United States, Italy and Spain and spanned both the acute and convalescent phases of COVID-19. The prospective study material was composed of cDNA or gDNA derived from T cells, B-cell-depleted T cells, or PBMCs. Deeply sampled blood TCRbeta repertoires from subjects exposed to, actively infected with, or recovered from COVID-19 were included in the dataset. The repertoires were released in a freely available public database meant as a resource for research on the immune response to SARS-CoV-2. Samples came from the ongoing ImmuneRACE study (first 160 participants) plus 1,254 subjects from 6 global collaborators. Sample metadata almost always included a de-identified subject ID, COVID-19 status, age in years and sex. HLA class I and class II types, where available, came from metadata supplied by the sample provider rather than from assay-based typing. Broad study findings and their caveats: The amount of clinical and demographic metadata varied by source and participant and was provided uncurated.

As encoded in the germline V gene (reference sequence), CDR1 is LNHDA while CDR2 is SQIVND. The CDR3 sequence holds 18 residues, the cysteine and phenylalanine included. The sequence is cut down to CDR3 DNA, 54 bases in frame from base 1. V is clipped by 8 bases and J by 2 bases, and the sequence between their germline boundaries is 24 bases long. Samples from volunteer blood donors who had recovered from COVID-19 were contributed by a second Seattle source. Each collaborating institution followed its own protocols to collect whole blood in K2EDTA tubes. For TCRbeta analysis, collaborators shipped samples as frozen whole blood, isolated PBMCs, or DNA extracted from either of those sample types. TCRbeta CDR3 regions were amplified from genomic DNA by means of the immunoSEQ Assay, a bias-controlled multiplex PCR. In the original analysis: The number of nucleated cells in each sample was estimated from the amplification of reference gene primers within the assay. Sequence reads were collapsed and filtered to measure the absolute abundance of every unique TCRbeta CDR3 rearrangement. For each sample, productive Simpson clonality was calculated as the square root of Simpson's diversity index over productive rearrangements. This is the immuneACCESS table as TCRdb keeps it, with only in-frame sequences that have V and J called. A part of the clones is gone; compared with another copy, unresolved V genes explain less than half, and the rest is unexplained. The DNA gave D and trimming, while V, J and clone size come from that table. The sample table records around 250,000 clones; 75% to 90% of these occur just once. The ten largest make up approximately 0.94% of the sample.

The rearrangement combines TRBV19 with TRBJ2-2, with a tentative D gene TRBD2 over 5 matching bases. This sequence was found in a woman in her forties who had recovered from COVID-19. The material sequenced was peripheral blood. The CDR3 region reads CASRYRLTSPHNTGELFF. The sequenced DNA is TGTGCCAGTCGATACCGACTCACTAGTCCACATAACACCGGGGAGCTGTTTTTT. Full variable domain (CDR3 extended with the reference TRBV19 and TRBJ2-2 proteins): DGGITQSPKYLFRKEGQNVTLSCEQNLNHDAMYWYRQDPGQGLRLIYYSQIVNDFQKGDIAEGYSVSREKKESFPLTVTSAQKNPTAFYLCASRYRLTSPHNTGELFFGEGSRLTVL.